The entry below describes one TCR beta chain. Its specificity is unknown. This sample stems from a study of T cell responses to AZD1222 COVID-19 vaccine. The assay was immunoSEQ multiplex PCR, and TCRdb's table has in-frame clones only and misses some. The table records about 120,000 clones, over 75% of them present only once. Trimming removed 0 bases at V and 5 bases at J, with 10 bases between. There are 14 residues in the CDR3. The germline gives CDR1 LGHDT, CDR2 YNNKEL (reference sequence). Study-wide results and limits: It should be noted that donors were predominantly white British and more often female, and clonal diversity was possibly underestimated.

The source material was peripheral blood, sampled on day 0 of AZD1222 vaccination. The sequence was obtained from an adult in good health. The chain employs TRBV3-1 (or the pseudogene TRBV3-2) and TRBJ1-2; D unclear. CDR3 nucleotides: TGTGCCAGCAGCCAAGATCTGGAAAGTTATGGCTACACCTTC. It codes for CASSQDLESYGYTF.